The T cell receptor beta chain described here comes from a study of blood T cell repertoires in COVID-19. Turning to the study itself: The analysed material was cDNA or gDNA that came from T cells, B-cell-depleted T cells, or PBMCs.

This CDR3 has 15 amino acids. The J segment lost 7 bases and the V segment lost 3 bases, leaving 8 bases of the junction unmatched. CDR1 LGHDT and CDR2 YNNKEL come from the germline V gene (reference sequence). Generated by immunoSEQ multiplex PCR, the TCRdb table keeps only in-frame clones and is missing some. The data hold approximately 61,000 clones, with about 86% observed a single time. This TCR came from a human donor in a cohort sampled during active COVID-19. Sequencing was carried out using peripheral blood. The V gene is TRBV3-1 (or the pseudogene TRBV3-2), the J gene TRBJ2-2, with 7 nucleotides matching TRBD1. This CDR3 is CASSQGQIKGGELFF. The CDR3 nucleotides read TGTGCCAGCAGCCAGGGACAGATAAAAGGCGGGGAGCTGTTTTTT.